This is a list of T cell receptor beta chains from one sample in a study of T-cell memory formation after mild COVID-19. TCRdb re-derived calls from the 5' RACE reads in MiXCR, one entry per CDR3 protein. The data contain hundreds of thousands of distinct CDR3 sequences, roughly 17% of them singletons. Sequencing was done on a sample of PBMCs or a T cell subset sorted from them (not recorded which). The receptors come from an adult woman who had mild COVID-19 (a few samples of this study predate the infection). Cell type and time point are not known. Each CDR3 is given with its conserved first and last residue. The D gene is left open where the match is weak. A row's size may be missing; if present it is once, few, many or a size class.

TRBJ1-1	.	TRBV27	.	CASSLSGQGFEAFF	TGTGCCAGCAGTTTATCGGGCCAGGGATTTGAAGCTTTCTTT
TRBJ2-2	.	TRBV4-3	.	CASSQHTGTRYTGELFF	TGCGCCAGCAGCCAACATACCGGGACGAGATACACCGGGGAGCTGTTTTTT
TRBJ1-2	TRBD1	TRBV29-1	.	CSAEDVTGDGYTF	TGCAGCGCAGAAGACGTGACAGGGGATGGCTACACCTTC
TRBJ2-1	TRBD1	TRBV3-1	.	CASSPRPGQSYNEQFF	TGTGCCAGCAGCCCGAGACCGGGACAGAGTTACAATGAGCAGTTCTTC
TRBJ2-3	.	TRBV4-1	.	CASEYGDTQYF	TGCGCCAGCGAATACGGGGATACGCAGTATTTT
TRBJ1-1	TRBD1	TRBV10-3	.	CAIMDRWRNTEAFF	TGTGCCATCATGGACAGGTGGAGGAACACTGAAGCTTTCTTT
TRBJ1-4	TRBD1	TRBV6-5	few	CASRGIGQGSEKLFF	TGTGCCAGCAGGGGGATAGGACAGGGGAGTGAAAAACTGTTTTTT
TRBJ2-5	.	TRBV3-1	few	CASSQEGGGTETQYF	TGTGCCAGCAGCCAAGAAGGAGGAGGAACAGAGACCCAGTACTTC
TRBJ1-2	.	TRBV7-6	few	CASSPPWGGYTF	TGTGCCAGCAGCCCCCCATGGGGAGGCTACACCTTC
TRBJ2-3	.	TRBV5-4	.	CASSLEAGQLTDTQYF	TGTGCCAGCAGCTTGGAGGCCGGTCAGCTCACAGATACGCAGTATTTT
TRBJ2-7	TRBD2	TRBV25-1	few	CASSDRRGLAGGPPYEQYF	TGTGCCAGCAGTGACCGCAGGGGACTAGCGGGAGGGCCTCCCTACGAGCAGTACTTC
TRBJ1-4	.	TRBV20-1	.	CSARDPRGDEKLFF	TGCAGTGCTAGAGATCCCCGCGGGGATGAAAAACTGTTTTTT
TRBJ1-1	.	TRBV19	few	CASGMSEAFF	TGTGCCAGTGGGATGTCTGAAGCTTTCTTT
TRBJ1-2	.	TRBV4-1	.	CASRINRENYGYTF	TGCGCCAGCAGGATCAACAGGGAGAACTATGGCTACACCTTC
TRBJ2-5	.	TRBV18	.	CASSPSAQETQYF	TGTGCCAGCTCACCGAGCGCTCAAGAGACCCAGTACTTC
TRBJ2-6	.	TRBV12-3/TRBV12-4	few	CASSADGHSGANVLTF	TGTGCCAGCAGTGCAGACGGGCACTCTGGGGCCAACGTCCTGACTTTC
TRBJ2-2	TRBD2	TRBV6-2/TRBV6-3	.	CASSTILAGVNAGELFF	TGTGCCAGCAGTACGATACTAGCGGGAGTAAACGCCGGGGAGCTGTTTTTT
TRBJ2-3	TRBD1	TRBV6-5	.	CASSWTGNADTQYF	TGTGCCAGCAGCTGGACAGGGAATGCAGATACGCAGTATTTT
TRBJ1-6	TRBD1	TRBV7-2	many	CASSSPGGVNSPLHF	TGTGCCAGCAGCTCGCCAGGGGGGGTCAATTCACCCCTCCACTTT
TRBJ2-7	TRBD2	TRBV12-3/TRBV12-4	.	CASSFDEERDRYEQYF	TGTGCCAGCAGTTTTGACGAAGAGCGGGACCGCTACGAGCAGTACTTC
TRBJ2-7	.	TRBV5-6	few	CASSLITYEQYF	TGTGCCAGCAGCCTGATTACCTACGAGCAGTACTTC
TRBJ2-1	TRBD2	TRBV29-1	many	CSATSGRPMYNEQFF	TGCAGCGCTACTAGCGGGAGGCCGATGTACAATGAGCAGTTCTTC
TRBJ1-2	.	TRBV9	.	CASSVDAVHGYTF	TGTGCCAGCAGCGTAGACGCAGTGCATGGCTACACCTTC
TRBJ2-7	TRBD2	TRBV5-1	many	CASSVPRDSGFFYEQYF	TGCGCCAGCAGCGTCCCCAGGGATAGCGGGTTTTTCTACGAGCAGTACTTC
TRBJ2-1	TRBD2	TRBV7-2	few	CASSSLAFGGDEQFF	TGTGCCAGCAGCTCGCTAGCCTTCGGGGGGGATGAGCAGTTCTTC
TRBJ1-5	.	TRBV5-1	few	CASSHDRGPQHF	TGCGCCAGCAGTCATGACCGGGGGCCCCAGCATTTT
TRBJ2-2	.	TRBV11-3	few	CASSLDLSAHYTGELFF	TGTGCCAGCAGCTTAGATCTTAGCGCGCATTACACCGGGGAGCTGTTTTTT
TRBJ1-2	.	TRBV7-9	.	CASSLDWGGADYGYTF	TGTGCCAGCAGCTTAGACTGGGGGGGGGCCGACTATGGCTACACCTTC
TRBJ2-2	.	TRBV7-9	.	CASSLDLDGELFF	TGTGCCAGCAGCTTAGATCTCGACGGGGAGCTGTTTTTT
TRBJ2-6	.	TRBV5-1	few	CASSQTLSGANVLTF	TGCGCCAGCAGCCAGACACTCTCTGGGGCCAACGTCCTGACTTTC
TRBJ2-7	.	TRBV5-5	few	CASSSDRGSASGSKYEQYF	TGTGCCAGCAGCTCGGACAGGGGTTCGGCTAGCGGGAGTAAGTACGAGCAGTACTTC
TRBJ2-3	.	TRBV12-3/TRBV12-4	.	CAGGLAGVDTQYF	TGTGCCGGGGGCCTGGCGGGAGTCGATACGCAGTATTTT
TRBJ2-1	.	TRBV6-6	few	CASSYSDRSPNEQFF	TGTGCCAGCAGTTACTCGGACCGCAGTCCCAATGAGCAGTTCTTC
TRBJ2-7	TRBD1	TRBV20-1	.	CSAEGGRTGAPVYEQYF	TGCAGTGCCGAGGGAGGCCGGACAGGGGCGCCCGTCTACGAGCAGTACTTC
TRBJ1-6	.	TRBV6-1	.	CASSEAQSTPLHF	TGTGCCAGCAGTGAAGCGCAGTCTACACCCCTCCACTTT
TRBJ2-5	.	TRBV21-1	.	CASSTSPGSGHMRETQYF	TGTGCCAGCAGCACCTCCCCGGGGTCGGGGCACATGCGAGAGACCCAGTACTTC
TRBJ1-4	TRBD1	TRBV7-9	.	CASSWGQGAPNEKLFF	TGTGCCAGCAGCTGGGGACAGGGGGCTCCTAATGAAAAACTGTTTTTT
TRBJ1-2	.	TRBV10-3	few	CAISGGSYLDYGYTF	TGTGCCATCAGTGGGGGCTCATACCTCGACTATGGCTACACCTTC
TRBJ1-6	.	TRBV6-5	.	CASSPLGRGDTNSPLHF	TGTGCCAGCAGCCCTCTGGGCAGGGGCGATACTAATTCACCCCTCCACTTT
TRBJ2-2	.	TRBV5-1	few	CASKVATTNTGELFF	TGCGCCAGCAAGGTAGCCACCACTAACACCGGGGAGCTGTTTTTT
TRBJ2-3	TRBD2	TRBV6-5	.	CASSPGLLSRDTQYF	TGTGCCAGCAGTCCGGGACTACTCTCCCGGGATACGCAGTATTTT
TRBJ2-4	TRBD2	TRBV6-2/TRBV6-3	few	CASNSPGGGGNIQYF	TGTGCCAGCAACTCCCCGGGGGGGGGCGGAAACATTCAGTACTTC
TRBJ2-7	TRBD2	TRBV5-1	.	CASSQGLAGVGNEQYF	TGCGCCAGCAGCCAGGGACTAGCGGGGGTCGGGAACGAGCAGTACTTC
TRBJ2-7	.	TRBV5-5	many	CASSPTGMGFEQYF	TGTGCCAGCAGCCCAACAGGAATGGGGTTCGAGCAGTACTTC
TRBJ2-6	.	TRBV12-3/TRBV12-4	many	CASTLTESGANVLTF	TGTGCCAGCACCCTAACGGAGTCTGGGGCCAACGTCCTGACTTTC
TRBJ1-4	.	TRBV29-1	.	CSVEVPGAEEKLFF	TGCAGCGTTGAAGTCCCCGGGGCAGAGGAAAAACTGTTTTTT
TRBJ2-7	TRBD1	TRBV29-1	.	CSAQDRAAYEQYF	TGCAGCGCCCAAGACAGGGCCGCCTACGAGCAGTACTTC
TRBJ2-1	.	TRBV6-6	few	CASSHDPGTEQFF	TGTGCCAGCAGTCACGACCCTGGGACTGAGCAGTTCTTC
TRBJ2-1	TRBD2	TRBV18	.	CASSPGLAGATSYNEQFF	TGTGCCAGCTCACCAGGACTAGCGGGGGCCACATCCTACAATGAGCAGTTCTTC